The 31 T cell receptor beta chains in this list originate from one sample, sequenced in a study of blood T cell repertoires in COVID-19 (dated by TCRdb to 2018 to 2021). The library came from the immunoSEQ multiplex PCR assay. Held by TCRdb, this immuneACCESS table contains in-frame sequences only and omits some clones. Under half of the omission traces to an unresolved V gene where checked; the cause of the rest is unknown. The sample records 100,000 or so clones, less than 90% of which are singletons. The top ten clonotypes cover about 7% of the sample. The sequenced sample consisted of peripheral blood. All receptors derive from a man in his 60s with acute or convalescent COVID-19.

This rearrangement joins TRBV2 to TRBJ1-1; 9 bases line up with TRBD1. The germline V gene has CDR1 SNHLY and CDR2 FYNNEI. Unmatched junction bases numbered 8, after V lost 6 bases and J lost 0 bases. The CDR3 extends over 16 amino acids. The CDR3 spells CASRLGTGLVNTEAFF. CDR3 bases: TGTGCCAGCAGGCTAGGGACAGGGCTGGTGAACACTGAAGCTTTCTTT.

The chain recombines TRBV9 with TRBJ1-2; 8 bases align to TRBD1. This CDR3 is built from 15 residues. J was trimmed by 4 bases and V by 0 bases; bases with no gene match: 5. Germline assignment: CDR1 SGDLS and CDR2 YYNGEE. The chain's CDR3 is CASSVADRGSYGYTF. CDR3 bases: TGTGCCAGCAGCGTAGCCGACAGGGGCAGCTATGGCTACACCTTC.

V is TRBV5-1 and J is TRBJ2-5; 12 bases match TRBD1. J lost 4 bases, V lost 4 bases, and 11 bases had no gene match. Germline CDR1 and CDR2: SGHRS and YFSETQ. The CDR3 sequence is 17 residues long. CDR3 amino acids: CASSLGLGQGARETQYF. CDR3 bases: TGCGCCAGCAGCCTAGGACTGGGACAGGGGGCACGAGAGACCCAGTACTTC.

This chain uses TRBV6-5 with TRBJ1-3; D is unclear. The V end lost 8 bases, the J end lost 10 bases, and 15 bases lay between the germline ends. From germline, CDR1 is MNHEY and CDR2 SVGAGI. CDR3 length equals 12 residues. The CDR3 is CASCRRLSTIYF. CDR3 coding DNA: TGTGCCAGCTGCCGGCGGTTGTCTACCATATATTTT.

The rearrangement uses TRBV6-2 or TRBV6-3 and TRBJ1-2; D call uncertain. The CDR3 has 15 amino acids. V was trimmed by 1 base and J by 5 bases, leaving 14 bases between them. CDR1 MNHEY and CDR2 SVGEGT come from the germline V gene. This CDR3 reads CASSYWAVKHYGYTF. CDR3 bases: TGTGCCAGCAGTTACTGGGCAGTGAAACATTATGGCTACACCTTC.

The chain has TRBV19 and TRBJ2-2, with 12 positions matching TRBD2. With V trimmed by 7 bases and J by 4 bases, 10 bases remained unmatched. The CDR3 sequence is 17 residues long. The V gene's germline CDR1 is LNHDA and CDR2 SQIVND (reference sequence). The CDR3 sequence: CASNLRTSGKGTGELFF. The CDR3 nucleotides are TGTGCCAGTAACCTTAGGACTAGCGGGAAGGGCACCGGGGAGCTGTTTTTT. The complete variable domain, with remaining parts taken from reference TRBV19 and TRBJ2-2, reads DGGITQSPKYLFRKEGQNVTLSCEQNLNHDAMYWYRQDPGQGLRLIYYSQIVNDFQKGDIAEGYSVSREKKESFPLTVTSAQKNPTAFYLCASNLRTSGKGTGELFFGEGSRLTVL.

The V call is TRBV7-9, the J call TRBJ1-1; D is perhaps TRBD1 (6 bases). CDR3 length: 15 amino acids. Trimming took 2 bases from V and 6 from J, leaving 16 bases between them. Germline V lookup: CDR1 SEHNR, CDR2 FQNEAQ (reference sequence). In nucleotides, the CDR3 is TGTGCCAGCAGCTTATCGGACAGCCTTGTCGCTGAAGCTTTCTTT. Translation gives CASSLSDSLVAEAFF. Full variable domain (outside the CDR3, taken from reference TRBV7-9 and TRBJ1-1): DTGVSQNPRHKITKRGQNVTFRCDPISEHNRLYWYRQTLGQGPEFLTYFQNEAQLEKSRLLSDRFSAERPKGSFSTLEIQRTEQGDSAMYLCASSLSDSLVAEAFFGQGTRLTVV.

The CDR3 DNA sequence: TGTGCCAGCAGTTCCGACAGGGGGAACACCATATATTTT. As protein: CASSSDRGNTIYF. This rearrangement joins TRBV6-5 to TRBJ1-3; 9 bases are shared with TRBD1. After removal of 4 bases from V and 7 bases from J, the junction contained 2 bases not matched to a gene. Germline V gene sequence: CDR1 MNHEY, CDR2 SVGAGI. The CDR3 is 13 residues long.

The chain uses TRBV7-5 and TRBJ1-3. TRBV7-5 represents a pseudogene. There are 20 residues in the CDR3. CDR3 nucleotide sequence: TGTGCCAGAAGCTTATTCAGCCCCGTGTTCGGAGGTACCTCTGGAAACACCATATATTTT. Translating it yields CARSLFSPVFGGTSGNTIYF.

The rearrangement uses TRBV28 and TRBJ1-2, with TRBD1 identical over 9 bases. The CDR3 runs to 13 residues. Trimming removed 5 bases from V and 4 bases from J; junction bases left unmatched: 2. Germline CDR1 and CDR2: MDHEN and SYDVKM. The CDR3 reads CASSQTGGYGYTF. The CDR3 bases are TGTGCCAGCAGTCAGACAGGGGGCTATGGCTACACCTTC.

In its sample, this clone was seen a few times. This rearrangement joins TRBV6-5 to TRBJ1-2, with a tentative D call TRBD1 (6 bases). Germline CDR1 and CDR2: MNHEY and SVGAGI. The length of the CDR3 is 15 residues. Trimming cost V 5 bases and J 8 bases, with 21 bases left between them. The CDR3 reads CASSTARDTRVGYTF. Written as DNA, the CDR3 is TGTGCCAGCAGTACTGCTCGGGACACCAGGGTAGGCTACACCTTC.

This sequence joins TRBV5-5 and TRBJ2-3, with 8 bases fitting TRBD2. The germline V gene has CDR1 SGHKS and CDR2 YYEKEE (reference sequence). This CDR3 region has 15 residues. J was trimmed by 3 bases and V by 4 bases; bases with no gene match: 7. The CDR3 region is CASSALGGATDTQYF. The DNA for the CDR3 is TGTGCCAGCAGCGCACTCGGGGGGGCAACAGATACGCAGTATTTT. Supplemented by reference TRBV5-5 and TRBJ2-3, the full variable domain reads DAGVTQSPTHLIKTRGQQVTLRCSPISGHKSVSWYQQVLGQGPQFIFQYYEKEERGRGNFPDRFSARQFPNYSSELNVNALLLGDSALYLCASSALGGATDTQYFGPGTRLTVL.

V is TRBV7-2 and J is TRBJ2-1; 7 positions agree with TRBD1. This CDR3 comprises 15 residues. Per the germline V gene, CDR1 is SGHTA and CDR2 is FQGNSA. V shed 4 bases and J 3 bases; nucleotides not matched to a gene: 6. For the CDR3, the DNA is TGTGCCAGCAGCTACGACAGGGCTGTCTACAATGAGCAGTTCTTC. Its translation: CASSYDRAVYNEQFF.

The V call is TRBV29-1, the J call TRBJ1-2, with 9 bases lining up with TRBD1. Germline assignment: CDR1 SQVTM and CDR2 ANQGSEA. The CDR3 sequence is 16 residues long. V was pared by 3 bases and J by 4 bases, with 12 bases of the junction left unmatched. CDR3 sequence: CSVDRPGQGRGYGYTF. CDR3 nucleotides: TGCAGCGTTGATAGGCCGGGACAGGGAAGGGGCTATGGCTACACCTTC. The full variable domain, rest sourced from reference TRBV29-1 and TRBJ1-2, is SAVISQKPSRDICQRGTSLTIQCQVDSQVTMMFWYRQQPGQSLTLIATANQGSEATYESGFVIDKFPISRPNLTFSTLTVSNMSPEDSSIYLCSVDRPGQGRGYGYTFGSGTRLTVV.

J is TRBJ2-7 and V is TRBV9; TRBD1 is a possible D gene (5 bases). Per germline, CDR1 SGDLS and CDR2 YYNGEE. V was trimmed by 4 bases and J by 5 bases, leaving 19 bases between them. The CDR3 sequence is 15 residues long. The CDR3 region is CASSLGAGNHNEQYF. The CDR3 nucleotides read TGTGCCAGCAGCCTGGGTGCAGGGAACCACAACGAGCAGTACTTC.

The rearrangement links TRBV15 to TRBJ2-7; D is possibly TRBD1 (6 bases). Trimming shortened V by 1 base and J by 4 bases, and 11 bases separated the two germline ends. CDR3 size: 14 residues. Germline V gene lookup returns CDR1 LNHNV and CDR2 YYDKDF (reference sequence). The CDR3 is CATSRVGRGYEQYF. In DNA form, the CDR3 reads TGTGCCACCAGCAGAGTTGGCAGGGGATACGAGCAGTACTTC.

The chain is built from TRBV28 and TRBJ1-2; TRBD1 matches 8 bases. CDR3 length equals 13 residues. V shed 7 bases, J shed 4 bases, and the junction held 5 bases outside the gene matches. CDR1 MDHEN and CDR2 SYDVKM come from the germline V gene. The CDR3 DNA reads as TGTGCCAGCAAAACCGGGACAGGCTATGGCTACACCTTC. Protein product: CASKTGTGYGYTF.

The chain carries TRBV27 and TRBJ2-2; 7 bases are shared with TRBD2. From germline, CDR1 is MNHEY and CDR2 SMNVEV (reference sequence). CDR3 size: 15 residues. V shed 3 bases, J shed 4 bases, and the junction held 5 bases outside the gene matches. In DNA form, the CDR3 reads TGTGCCAGCAGTTTGAACGGGGGGATCACCGGGGAGCTGTTTTTT. Protein: CASSLNGGITGELFF.

The V gene is TRBV6-2 or TRBV6-3, the J gene TRBJ1-2, with 10 bases identical to TRBD1. Per germline, CDR1 MNHEY and CDR2 SVGEGT. The CDR3 contains 13 residues. The junction had 4 bases not matched to a gene; V was cut back by 5 bases and J by 7 bases. Here the CDR3 DNA reads TGTGCCAGCAGTCCCGACAGGGGGCCTGGCTACACCTTC. It is translated as CASSPDRGPGYTF.

The rearrangement links TRBV6-6 to TRBJ2-6; 8 nucleotides line up with TRBD2. CDR3 size: 17 residues. Trimming at V came to 5 bases and at J to 0 bases, leaving 6 bases not matched to a gene. The germline V gene has CDR1 MNHNY and CDR2 SVGAGI (reference sequence). The CDR3 reads CASSPNRGGSGANVLTF. The CDR3 DNA sequence: TGTGCCAGCAGTCCTAATCGGGGGGGCTCTGGGGCCAACGTCCTGACTTTC.

The V and J genes are TRBV3-1 (or the pseudogene TRBV3-2) and TRBJ1-1; D is possibly TRBD1 (5 bases). The V gene lost 0 bases and the J gene lost 3 bases, with 20 bases spanning the gap. Germline CDR1 is LGHDT and CDR2 is YNNKEL (reference sequence). The CDR3 covers 18 residues. CDR3 bases: TGTGCCAGCAGCCAAGATTACCCGGTGGGCAGGGTGGACACTGAAGCTTTCTTT. This encodes CASSQDYPVGRVDTEAFF.

The chain uses TRBV19 and TRBJ1-5; tentative D call: TRBD1 (6 bases). The CDR3 runs 14 residues. V dropped 6 bases and J dropped 6 bases, with 15 bases sitting between them. Per germline, CDR1 LNHDA and CDR2 SQIVND (reference sequence). The DNA for the CDR3 is TGTGCCAGTAGGGTACAGGGAAGTGGTCAGCCCCAGCATTTT. Translating gives CASRVQGSGQPQHF.

V and J are TRBV29-1 and TRBJ1-1; perhaps TRBD1 as D (6 bases). Germline V gene sequence: CDR1 SQVTM, CDR2 ANQGSEA. V was shortened by 4 bases and J by 3 bases, with 15 bases between the two germline ends. The CDR3 runs 14 residues. The CDR3 region has the DNA TGCAGCGTTGCGTGGGACATAAATTACACTGAAGCTTTCTTT. It codes for CSVAWDINYTEAFF.

This clone has only a few counts. The chain has TRBV6-2 or TRBV6-3 and TRBJ1-1; D gene uncertain. V lost 6 bases to trimming and J lost 4 bases, with 9 bases between them. Per germline, CDR1 MNHEY and CDR2 SVGEGT. CDR3 length equals 12 residues. CDR3 in DNA: TGTGCCAGCAGCTTATATAGCACTGAAGCTTTCTTT. Its translation is CASSLYSTEAFF.

This clone was counted a few times. In DNA form, the CDR3 reads TGTGCCAGCAGCCCCAGGGGAAATCAAGAGACCCAGTACTTC. Amino acids: CASSPRGNQETQYF. The V call is TRBV7-6, the J call TRBJ2-5; tentatively, D is TRBD1 (6 bases). Germline V gives CDR1 SGHVS, CDR2 FNYEAQ. The ends were cut back, 5 bases at V and 2 bases at J, with 12 bases in the middle. The CDR3 loop spans 14 amino acids.

CDR3: CASSPLQGFEQFF. CDR3 nucleotides: TGTGCCAGCAGCCCGCTACAGGGGTTTGAGCAGTTCTTC. The chain uses TRBV11-2 and TRBJ2-1, with 7 bases fitting TRBD1. Germline values: CDR1 SGHAT, CDR2 FQNNGV. This CDR3 is 13 amino acids long. Trimming at V came to 5 bases and at J to 9 bases, leaving 7 bases not matched to a gene.

V gene TRBV7-2 combines with J gene TRBJ2-5; the D gene is possibly TRBD1 (5 bases). The CDR3 is made up of 13 amino acids. Germline V gene data show CDR1 as SGHTA and CDR2 as FQGNSA. The V end was cut by 7 bases, the J end by 2 bases, with 11 bases between. The CDR3 protein is CASTISGQETQYF. The CDR3 DNA sequence: TGTGCCAGCACCATCTCAGGGCAAGAGACCCAGTACTTC. Based on the CDR3 plus reference TRBV7-2 and TRBJ2-5, the full variable domain is GAGVSQSPSNKVTEKGKDVELRCDPISGHTALYWYRQSLGQGLEFLIYFQGNSAPDKSGLPSDRFSAERTGGSVSTLTIQRTQQEDSAVYLCASTISGQETQYFGPGTRLLVL.

J is TRBJ2-1 and V is TRBV6-5; 7 nucleotides align to TRBD1. Germline V gene lookup returns CDR1 MNHEY and CDR2 SVGAGI. The V and J ends lost 10 bases and 7 bases, in that order; junction bases with no gene match: 10. CDR3 length: 13 amino acids. The CDR3 loop is CATSGQALNEQFF. As DNA, the CDR3 is TGTGCCACATCCGGACAGGCCTTGAATGAGCAGTTCTTC.

This sequence joins TRBV9 and TRBJ1-6, with 10 bases that match TRBD1. Germline loops: CDR1 SGDLS, CDR2 YYNGEE. Trimming at V came to 3 bases and at J to 7 bases, leaving 4 bases not matched to a gene. The CDR3 extends over 15 amino acids. CDR3 DNA: TGTGCCAGCAGCGGACAGGGGGCGGAGAATTCACCCCTCCACTTT. Encoded protein: CASSGQGAENSPLHF.

This clone was observed once. The chain uses TRBV5-1 and TRBJ2-1, with 8 bases fitting TRBD2. Trimming removed 0 bases from V and 8 bases from J; junction bases left unmatched: 7. Per the germline V gene, CDR1 is SGHRS and CDR2 is YFSETQ. The CDR3 is made up of 15 amino acids. Here the CDR3 reads CASSLVRTSIDEQFF. The CDR3 coding sequence is TGCGCCAGCAGCTTGGTCAGGACTAGCATTGATGAGCAGTTCTTC.

V and J are TRBV5-1 and TRBJ1-2; no definite D call. The V and J ends lost 2 bases and 1 base respectively, with 12 bases between them. Germline CDR1 and CDR2: SGHRS and YFSETQ. This CDR3 contains 15 residues. The CDR3 loop reads CASSFRPGINYGYTF. CDR3 sequence (DNA): TGCGCCAGCAGCTTCCGGCCGGGGATTAACTATGGCTACACCTTC.